This T cell receptor (beta chain) was sequenced in a study of OX40 agonist ivuxolimab in advanced cancers. Some background on the complete study: The costimulatory receptor OX40 (CD134) was targeted by ivuxolimab, a fully human IgG2 agonistic monoclonal antibody. Intravenous ivuxolimab was administered to patients every 2 weeks at six dose levels: 0.01, 0.1, 0.3, 1.5, 3 and 10 mg/kg. Of the approximately 50 dose-escalation patients, hepatocellular carcinoma was present in about 20, melanoma in some 15, renal cell carcinoma in 9 and head and neck cancer in 9. In the dose-escalation cohort, roughly four fifths of patients were male, and the mean age was around 60 years, with a range of about 20 to 90. Prior anti-PD-1, anti-PD-L1 or anti-CTLA-4 therapy was permitted, and checkpoint inhibitors had been received by 30% to 40% of dose-escalation patients. Partial responses occurred in three dose-escalation patients: two with cutaneous melanoma and one with hepatocellular carcinoma. The point of sequencing TCRbeta in the periphery was to test whether ivuxolimab changed TCR sequence diversity and drove clonal T-cell expansion. The paper describes the monotherapy dose-escalation part (N of about 47 patients) of the phase I trial of ivuxolimab. Results the study describes overall, beyond this receptor: In the 0.1-3.0 mg/kg groups, partial responders were among the patients with the lowest normalized peripheral clonal expansion, particularly in CD8+ T cells. At doses of 0.1 to 3.0 mg/kg, clonal expansion of both CD4+ and CD8+ blood T cells was observed from baseline to week 6. After ivuxolimab, more expanded clones were found on average in CD8+ T cells than in CD4+ T cells. Antigen specificity was not determined for the clonally expanded peripheral T cells. Low levels of normalized T-cell clonal expansion were also seen in some patients who did not respond.

CDR3 length: 15 amino acids, cysteine to phenylalanine. Left in the record is the CDR3 DNA by itself, 45 bases read in frame from the first base. At the junction V is shortened by 6 bases and J by 1 base, with 15 bases in between. The germline V gene provides CDR1 SGHRS and CDR2 YFSETQ. The trial excluded patients who had a history of autoimmune disease or were on systemic immunosuppression. Peripheral blood for TCR sequencing was collected from all dose cohorts at baseline, on cycle 4 day 1, and on cycle 7 day 1. Samples came from an open-label, multicenter, first-in-human phase I dose-escalation trial of ivuxolimab. The trial enrolled adults with locally advanced or metastatic head and neck squamous cell, hepatocellular, melanoma or renal cell carcinoma. CD4+ and CD8+ T cells were sorted separately from peripheral blood before TCR sequencing. Concerning this clone itself: The target of this receptor is not known. Base quality data are lacking; no much larger clone is found one base away.

Genomic DNA was isolated from the sorted cells so that the TCRbeta CDR3 region could be sequenced. The immunoSEQ Assay was used for sequencing of TCRbeta CDR3 regions. As stored in TCRdb, this immuneACCESS dataset retains in-frame rearrangements with V and J assigned. A fraction of the clones does not appear; measured against another copy, unresolved V genes explain less than half of the discrepancy, and the remainder lacks a known reason. The sample includes approximately 77,000 clones, with over 80% observed a single time. Approximately 0.5% of the sample is in the top ten clones. The sequenced sample was CD4+ or CD8+ T cells sorted from blood, obtained in a trial of the OX40 agonist ivuxolimab. The rearrangement combines TRBV5-1 with TRBJ2-3, and perhaps TRBD2 as D gene, on 6 matching bases. This TCR came from an adult with an advanced solid tumor such as melanoma, head and neck, liver or kidney cancer. The bases read TGCGCCAGCACTCCTTCTAGCGCTCGCACAGATACGCAGTATTTT. Its protein product is CASTPSSARTDTQYF. Beyond the CDR3, the reference TRBV5-1 and TRBJ2-3 genes provide the residues; the full variable domain reads: KAGVTQTPRYLIKTRGQQVTLSCSPISGHRSVSWYQQTPGQGLQFLFEYFSETQRNKGNFPGRFSGRQFSNSRSEMNVSTLELGDSALYLCASTPSSARTDTQYFGPGTRLTVL.